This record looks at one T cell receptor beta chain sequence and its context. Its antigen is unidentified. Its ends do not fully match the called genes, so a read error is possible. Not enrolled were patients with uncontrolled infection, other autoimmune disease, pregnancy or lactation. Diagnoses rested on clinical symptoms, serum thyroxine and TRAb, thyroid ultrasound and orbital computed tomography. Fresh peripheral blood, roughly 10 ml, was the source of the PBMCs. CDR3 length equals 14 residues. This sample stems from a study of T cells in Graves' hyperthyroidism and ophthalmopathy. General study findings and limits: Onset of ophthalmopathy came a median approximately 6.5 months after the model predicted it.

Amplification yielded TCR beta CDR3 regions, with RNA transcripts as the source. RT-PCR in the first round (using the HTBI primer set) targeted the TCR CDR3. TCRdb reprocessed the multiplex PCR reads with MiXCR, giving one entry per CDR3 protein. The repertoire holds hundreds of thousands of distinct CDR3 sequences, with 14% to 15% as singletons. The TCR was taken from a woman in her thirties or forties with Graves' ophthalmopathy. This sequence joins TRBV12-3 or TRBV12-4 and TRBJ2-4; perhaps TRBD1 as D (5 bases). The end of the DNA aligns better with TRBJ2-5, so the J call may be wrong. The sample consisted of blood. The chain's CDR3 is CASSSLTVQVTQYF. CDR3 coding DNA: TGTGCCAGCAGTTCCCTGACAGTACAAGTGACCCAGTACTTC.